Below, 7 T cell receptor beta chains from the same sample are listed, as sequenced in a study of monozygotic twins with inflammatory bowel disease. From the 5' RACE reads, TCRdb lists one entry per CDR3 protein and no DNA. The table for this sample gives approximately 330,000 distinct CDR3 sequences. The sequenced sample consisted of blood. These receptor sequences come from a human donor with ulcerative colitis or Crohn's disease, or a healthy co-twin of an affected twin (not recorded which).

The J gene is TRBJ1-1, the V gene TRBV12-3 or TRBV12-4; TCRdb's D call of TRBD1 is untestable without DNA. The CDR3 consists of 13 residues. CDR3 in amino acids: CASRGQGGTEAFF.

The chain has TRBV7-2 and TRBJ2-1; TCRdb proposes TRBD2, but this gene call is untestable without DNA. The germline gives CDR1 SGHTA, CDR2 FQGNSA. CDR3 length: 16 residues. CDR3 residues: CASSLKGGRMRNEQFF.

V and J are TRBV12-3 or TRBV12-4 and TRBJ1-6; TCRdb names TRBD1, which stays unverified in the absence of DNA. The CDR3 has 14 residues. CDR3 amino acids: CASSTTGGNSPLHF.

The J gene is TRBJ1-5, the V gene TRBV4-1; without DNA, the TCRdb call of TRBD1 cannot be checked. Germline values: CDR1 MGHRA, CDR2 YSYEKL. The CDR3 length is 17 residues. CDR3 residues: CASSQVYRGGGNQPQHF.

This sequence joins TRBV4-3 and TRBJ2-2; as DNA is missing, the TRBD2 call by TCRdb cannot be tested. Per the germline V gene, CDR1 is LGHNA and CDR2 is YSLEER. There are 17 residues in the CDR3. The CDR3 loop is CASSQDVSHGDTGELFF.

The chain combines TRBV15 with TRBJ1-1; TCRdb calls TRBD1, which cannot be checked without DNA. The V gene's germline CDR1 is LNHNV and CDR2 YYDKDF (reference sequence). The CDR3 sequence is 14 residues long. This CDR3 reads CATSKGAGGTEAFF. The full variable domain, in which reference TRBV15 and TRBJ1-1 provide the parts outside the CDR3, is DAMVIQNPRYQVTQFGKPVTLSCSQTLNHNVMYWYQQKSSQAPKLLFHYYDKDFNNEADTPDNFQSRRPNTSFCFLDIRSPGLGDTAMYLCATSKGAGGTEAFFGQGTRLTVV.

The CDR3 is CASSPRTSGRRSGSYNEQFF. The chain carries TRBV11-1 and TRBJ2-1; the TRBD2 assignment by TCRdb is unverifiable without DNA. From germline, CDR1 is SGHAT and CDR2 FQDESV (reference sequence). CDR3 length equals 20 residues.